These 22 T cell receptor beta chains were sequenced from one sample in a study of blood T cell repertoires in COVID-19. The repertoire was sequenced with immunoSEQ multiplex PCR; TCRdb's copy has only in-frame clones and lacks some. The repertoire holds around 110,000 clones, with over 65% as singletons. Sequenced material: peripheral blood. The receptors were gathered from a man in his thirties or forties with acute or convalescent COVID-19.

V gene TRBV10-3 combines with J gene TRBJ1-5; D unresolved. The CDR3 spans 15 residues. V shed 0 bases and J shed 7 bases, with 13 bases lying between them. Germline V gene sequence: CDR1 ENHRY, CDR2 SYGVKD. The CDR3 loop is CAISESGGLGQPQHF. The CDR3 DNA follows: TGTGCCATCAGTGAGTCCGGCGGGCTTGGGCAGCCCCAGCATTTT.

CDR3 in amino acids: CASSFKGAYGYTF. The DNA of the CDR3 is TGTGCCAGCAGTTTCAAGGGGGCCTATGGCTACACCTTC. The rearrangement links TRBV27 to TRBJ1-2, with 7 nucleotides matching TRBD1. Trimming took 3 bases from V and 4 from J; bases not matched to a gene: 2. Per germline, CDR1 MNHEY and CDR2 SMNVEV (reference sequence). This CDR3 is built from 13 residues.

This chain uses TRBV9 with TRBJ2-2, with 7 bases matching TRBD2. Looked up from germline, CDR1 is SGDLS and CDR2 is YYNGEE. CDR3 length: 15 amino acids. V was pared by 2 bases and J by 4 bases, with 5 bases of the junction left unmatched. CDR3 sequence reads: CASSVEREGTGELFF. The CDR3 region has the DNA TGTGCCAGCAGCGTTGAAAGGGAGGGCACCGGGGAGCTGTTTTTT.

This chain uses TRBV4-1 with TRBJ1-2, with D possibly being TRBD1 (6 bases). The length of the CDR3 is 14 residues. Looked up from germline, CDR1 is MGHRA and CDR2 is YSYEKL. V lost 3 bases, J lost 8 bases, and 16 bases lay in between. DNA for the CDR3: TGCGCCAGCAGCCAGGGTTTGGGGGCGCGGGGCTACACCTTC. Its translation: CASSQGLGARGYTF.

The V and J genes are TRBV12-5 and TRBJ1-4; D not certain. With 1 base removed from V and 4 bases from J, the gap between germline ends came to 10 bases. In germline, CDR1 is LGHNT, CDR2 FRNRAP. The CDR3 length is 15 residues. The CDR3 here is CASGLGPYRNEKLFF. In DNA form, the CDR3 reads TGTGCTAGTGGTTTGGGCCCCTACCGTAATGAAAAACTGTTTTTT.

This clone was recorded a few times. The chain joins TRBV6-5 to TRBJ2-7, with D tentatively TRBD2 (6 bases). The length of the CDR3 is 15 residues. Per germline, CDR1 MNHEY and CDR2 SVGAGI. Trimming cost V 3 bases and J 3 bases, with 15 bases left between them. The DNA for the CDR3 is TGTGCCAGCAGTTATCAGGCGGGAACCCTCTACGAGCAGTACGTC. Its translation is CASSYQAGTLYEQYV.

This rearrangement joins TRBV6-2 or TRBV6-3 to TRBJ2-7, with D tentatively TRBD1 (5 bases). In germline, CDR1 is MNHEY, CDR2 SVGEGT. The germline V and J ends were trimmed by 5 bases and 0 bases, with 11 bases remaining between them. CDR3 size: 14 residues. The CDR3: CASSLRRDSYEQYF. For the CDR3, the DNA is TGTGCCAGCAGTCTTCGCAGGGACTCCTACGAGCAGTACTTC.

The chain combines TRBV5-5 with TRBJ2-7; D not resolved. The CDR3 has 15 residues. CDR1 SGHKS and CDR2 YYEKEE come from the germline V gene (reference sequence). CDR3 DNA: TGTGTTACGACACGGCAGCCCTCCTCCGCCTACGAGCAGTACGTC. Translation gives CVTTRQPSSAYEQYV.

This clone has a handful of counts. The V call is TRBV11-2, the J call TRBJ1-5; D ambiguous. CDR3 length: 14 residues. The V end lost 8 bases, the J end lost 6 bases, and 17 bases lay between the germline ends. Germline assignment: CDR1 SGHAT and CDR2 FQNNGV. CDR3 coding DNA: TGTGCCAGCGCCAGTGGGAGGTCGGGTCAGCCCCAGCATTTT. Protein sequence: CASASGRSGQPQHF.

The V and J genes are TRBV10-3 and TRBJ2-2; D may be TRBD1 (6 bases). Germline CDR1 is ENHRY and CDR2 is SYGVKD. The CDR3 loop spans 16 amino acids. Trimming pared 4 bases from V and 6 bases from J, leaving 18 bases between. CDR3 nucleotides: TGTGCCATCAGTGGCCCCGGGACCAGGGGACCCGGGGAGCTGTTTTTT. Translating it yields CAISGPGTRGPGELFF.

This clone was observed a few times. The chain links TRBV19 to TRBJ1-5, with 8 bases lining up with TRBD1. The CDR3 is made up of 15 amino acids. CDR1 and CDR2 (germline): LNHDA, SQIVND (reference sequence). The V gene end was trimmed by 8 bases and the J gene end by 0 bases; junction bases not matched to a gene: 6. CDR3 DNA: TGTGCCAGTGGACAGGGCCTATATAGCAATCAGCCCCAGCATTTT. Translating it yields CASGQGLYSNQPQHF.

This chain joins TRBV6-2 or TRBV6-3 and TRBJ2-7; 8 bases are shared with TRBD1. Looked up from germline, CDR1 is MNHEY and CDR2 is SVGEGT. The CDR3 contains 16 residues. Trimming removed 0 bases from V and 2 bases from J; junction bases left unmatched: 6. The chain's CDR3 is CASSYSSRQGPYEQYF. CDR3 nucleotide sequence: TGTGCCAGCAGTTACTCGAGTAGACAGGGGCCCTACGAGCAGTACTTC.

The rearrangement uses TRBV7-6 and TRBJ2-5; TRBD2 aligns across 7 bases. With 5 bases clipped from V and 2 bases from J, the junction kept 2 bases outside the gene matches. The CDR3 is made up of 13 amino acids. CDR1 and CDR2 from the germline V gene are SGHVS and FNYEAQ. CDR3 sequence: CASSPSGQETQYF. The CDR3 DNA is TGTGCCAGCAGCCCTAGCGGACAAGAGACCCAGTACTTC.

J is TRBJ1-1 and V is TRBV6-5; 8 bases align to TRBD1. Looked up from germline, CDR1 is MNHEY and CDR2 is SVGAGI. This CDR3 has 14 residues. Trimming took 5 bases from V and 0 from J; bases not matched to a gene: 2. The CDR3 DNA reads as TGTGCCAGCAGTCGGACAGGGATGAACACTGAAGCTTTCTTT. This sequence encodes CASSRTGMNTEAFF.

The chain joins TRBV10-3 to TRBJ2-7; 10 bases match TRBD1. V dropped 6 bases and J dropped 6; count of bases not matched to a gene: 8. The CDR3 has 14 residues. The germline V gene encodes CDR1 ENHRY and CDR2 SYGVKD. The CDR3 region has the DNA TGTGCCATCAGGCCCGGGACAGGGGTAAGCGAGCAGTACTTC. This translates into CAIRPGTGVSEQYF.

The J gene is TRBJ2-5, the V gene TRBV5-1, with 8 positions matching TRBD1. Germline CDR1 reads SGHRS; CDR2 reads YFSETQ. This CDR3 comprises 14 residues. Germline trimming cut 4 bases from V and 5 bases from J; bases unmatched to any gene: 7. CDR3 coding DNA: TGCGCCAGCAGCCCGGACAGGGCAGGTGAGACCCAGTACTTC. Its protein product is CASSPDRAGETQYF. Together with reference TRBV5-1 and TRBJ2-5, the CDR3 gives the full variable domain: KAGVTQTPRYLIKTRGQQVTLSCSPISGHRSVSWYQQTPGQGLQFLFEYFSETQRNKGNFPGRFSGRQFSNSRSEMNVSTLELGDSALYLCASSPDRAGETQYFGPGTRLLVL.

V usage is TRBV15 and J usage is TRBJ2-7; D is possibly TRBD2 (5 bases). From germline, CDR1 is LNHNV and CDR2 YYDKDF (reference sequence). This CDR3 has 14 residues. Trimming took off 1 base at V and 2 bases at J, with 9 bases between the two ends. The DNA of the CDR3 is TGTGCCACCAGCAGAGTCCCCGGGGCCTACGAGCAGTACTTC. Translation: CATSRVPGAYEQYF. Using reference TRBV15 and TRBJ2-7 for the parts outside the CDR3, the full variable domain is DAMVIQNPRYQVTQFGKPVTLSCSQTLNHNVMYWYQQKSSQAPKLLFHYYDKDFNNEADTPDNFQSRRPNTSFCFLDIRSPGLGDTAMYLCATSRVPGAYEQYFGPGTRLTVT.

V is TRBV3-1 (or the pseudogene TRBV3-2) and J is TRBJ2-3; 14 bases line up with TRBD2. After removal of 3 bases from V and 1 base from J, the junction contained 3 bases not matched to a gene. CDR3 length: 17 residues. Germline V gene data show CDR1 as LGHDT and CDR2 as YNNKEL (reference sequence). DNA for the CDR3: TGTGCCAGCAGCCACACGACTAGCGGGGGGGGCACAGATACGCAGTATTTT. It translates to CASSHTTSGGGTDTQYF.

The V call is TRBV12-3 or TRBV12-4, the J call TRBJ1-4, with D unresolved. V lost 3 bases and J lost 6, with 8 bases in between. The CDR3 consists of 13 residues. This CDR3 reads CASSFRGDEKLFF. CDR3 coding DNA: TGTGCCAGCAGTTTTCGGGGTGATGAAAAACTGTTTTTT.

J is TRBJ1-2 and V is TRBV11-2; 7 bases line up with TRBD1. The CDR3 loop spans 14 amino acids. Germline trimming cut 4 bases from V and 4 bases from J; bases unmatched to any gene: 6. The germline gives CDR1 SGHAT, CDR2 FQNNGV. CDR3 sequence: CASSSGTVPYGYTF. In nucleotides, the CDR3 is TGTGCCAGCAGCTCCGGGACAGTACCCTATGGCTACACCTTC.

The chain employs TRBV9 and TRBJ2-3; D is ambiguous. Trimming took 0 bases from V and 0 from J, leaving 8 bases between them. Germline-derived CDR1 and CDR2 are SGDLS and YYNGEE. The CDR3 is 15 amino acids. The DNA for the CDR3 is TGTGCCAGCAGCGTAGCTATCGCCAGCACAGATACGCAGTATTTT. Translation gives CASSVAIASTDTQYF.

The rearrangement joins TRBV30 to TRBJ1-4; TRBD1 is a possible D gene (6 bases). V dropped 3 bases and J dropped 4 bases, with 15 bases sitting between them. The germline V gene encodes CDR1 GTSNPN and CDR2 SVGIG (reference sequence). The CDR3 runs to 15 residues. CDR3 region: CAWRSKGGSNEKLFF. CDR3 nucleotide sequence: TGTGCCTGGAGGTCAAAGGGGGGGAGTAATGAAAAACTGTTTTTT.